This is a list of T cell receptor beta chains from one sample in a study of graft-versus-host responses after intestinal transplantation. Sequencing was performed with immunoSEQ multiplex PCR; in TCRdb, only in-frame clones are kept and a portion is missing. The table records around 21,000 clones, around 47% of them present only once. The specimen was alloreactive CD8+ T cells from a mixed lymphocyte reaction culture, collected before transplantation. These TCRs come from a human patient who was an organ donor for intestinal transplantation. Each CDR3 is given with its conserved first and last residue. Fields, in order: J gene, CDR3 length, V gene, D gene, clone size, CDR3 DNA, CDR3 protein. D genes are given only for firm matches. For some rows the clone size is stated as once, few or many, or as a class when expanded; others skip it.

J gene: TRBJ1-1
CDR3 length: 14
V gene: TRBV30
D gene: .
clone size: .
CDR3 DNA: TGTGCCTGGAGTGTGGGGTCAGGGAACACTGAAGCTTTCTTT
CDR3 protein: CAWSVGSGNTEAFF

J gene: TRBJ2-7
CDR3 length: 15
V gene: TRBV7-8
D gene: TRBD1
clone size: .
CDR3 DNA: TGTGCCAGCAGCTTTTTCAGGGGGCTGCCGAACGAGCAGTACTTC
CDR3 protein: CASSFFRGLPNEQYF

J gene: TRBJ2-7
CDR3 length: 14
V gene: TRBV5-1
D gene: .
clone size: many
CDR3 DNA: TGCGCCAGCAGGCGGGGCCAGGGGGGGTCCGAGCAGTACTTC
CDR3 protein: CASRRGQGGSEQYF

J gene: TRBJ2-2
CDR3 length: 15
V gene: TRBV6-5
D gene: TRBD2
clone size: .
CDR3 DNA: TGTGCCGGCAGGGGGAGCGGGAGGGACACCGGGGAGCTGTTTTTT
CDR3 protein: CAGRGSGRDTGELFF

J gene: TRBJ2-7
CDR3 length: 16
V gene: TRBV4-2
D gene: TRBD2
clone size: medium-sized
CDR3 DNA: TGTGCCAGCAGCCAAGATGTCCTAGCGGGTCACTACGAGCAGTACTTC
CDR3 protein: CASSQDVLAGHYEQYF

J gene: TRBJ2-7
CDR3 length: 14
V gene: TRBV6-1
D gene: TRBD2
clone size: .
CDR3 DNA: TGTGCCGTACCAACTAGCGGGAGCTCCTACGAGCAGTACTTC
CDR3 protein: CAVPTSGSSYEQYF

J gene: TRBJ1-1
CDR3 length: 16
V gene: TRBV7-9
D gene: .
clone size: medium-sized
CDR3 DNA: TGTGCCAGCAGCCTTAAAGCTCGGGGAGAGAACACTGAAGCTTTCTTT
CDR3 protein: CASSLKARGENTEAFF

J gene: TRBJ2-1
CDR3 length: 15
V gene: TRBV6-1
D gene: .
clone size: .
CDR3 DNA: TGTGCCAGCAGGGCCGAAGCCGTTTCCTACAATGAGCAGTTCTTC
CDR3 protein: CASRAEAVSYNEQFF

J gene: TRBJ1-1
CDR3 length: 14
V gene: TRBV30
D gene: .
clone size: few
CDR3 DNA: TGTGCCTGGCTAATAACAGGAGAGAACACTGAAGCTTTCTTT
CDR3 protein: CAWLITGENTEAFF

J gene: TRBJ2-1
CDR3 length: 14
V gene: TRBV2
D gene: .
clone size: .
CDR3 DNA: TGTGCCAGCAGTGAAAGGAACGGGTACAATGAGCAGTTCTTC
CDR3 protein: CASSERNGYNEQFF

J gene: TRBJ2-3
CDR3 length: 14
V gene: TRBV6-6
D gene: TRBD2
clone size: .
CDR3 DNA: TGTGCCAGCAGCGGCGGGGGGACCACAGATACGCAGTATTTT
CDR3 protein: CASSGGGTTDTQYF

J gene: TRBJ2-7
CDR3 length: 13
V gene: TRBV6-6
D gene: .
clone size: few
CDR3 DNA: TGTGCCAGCAGTTACCCAGCCTCCTACGAGCAGTACTTC
CDR3 protein: CASSYPASYEQYF

J gene: TRBJ2-5
CDR3 length: 16
V gene: TRBV6-5
D gene: .
clone size: .
CDR3 DNA: TGTGCCAGCAGTTCCCGACTAGGGACTTTCCTAGAGACCCAGTACTTC
CDR3 protein: CASSSRLGTFLETQYF

J gene: TRBJ2-7
CDR3 length: 13
V gene: TRBV7-6
D gene: .
clone size: .
CDR3 DNA: TGTGCCAGCAGCTTAGCATTGGGTTACGAGCAGTACTTC
CDR3 protein: CASSLALGYEQYF

J gene: TRBJ2-2
CDR3 length: 12
V gene: TRBV10-3
D gene: .
clone size: .
CDR3 DNA: TGTGCCAACGAAAGCCCCACCGGGGAGCTGTTTTTT
CDR3 protein: CANESPTGELFF

J gene: TRBJ1-5
CDR3 length: 16
V gene: TRBV19
D gene: TRBD1
clone size: once
CDR3 DNA: TGTGCCAGTAGTGTAAGACAGGGGAGGAGGGATCAGCCCCAGCATTTT
CDR3 protein: CASSVRQGRRDQPQHF

J gene: TRBJ1-1
CDR3 length: 11
V gene: TRBV20-1
D gene: .
clone size: few
CDR3 DNA: TGCAGTGCTAGGGTTTCGCAGGAAGCTTTCTTT
CDR3 protein: CSARVSQEAFF

J gene: TRBJ1-1
CDR3 length: 13
V gene: TRBV4-2
D gene: .
clone size: .
CDR3 DNA: TGTGCCAGCAGCCAAGGGAGAGACACTGAAGCTTTCTTT
CDR3 protein: CASSQGRDTEAFF

J gene: TRBJ2-7
CDR3 length: 17
V gene: TRBV21-1
D gene: .
clone size: .
CDR3 DNA: TGTGCCAGCAGCAAAAAGGGGGACAGTAACAGCTCCTACGAGCAGTACTTC
CDR3 protein: CASSKKGDSNSSYEQYF

J gene: TRBJ1-5
CDR3 length: 17
V gene: TRBV7-8
D gene: .
clone size: once
CDR3 DNA: TGTGCCAGCAGCTTAGACGGCGTACACTATAGCAATCAGCCCCAGCATTTT
CDR3 protein: CASSLDGVHYSNQPQHF

J gene: TRBJ2-3
CDR3 length: 11
V gene: TRBV5-6
D gene: .
clone size: .
CDR3 DNA: TGTGCCAGCAGCGCCACAGATACGCAGTATTTT
CDR3 protein: CASSATDTQYF

J gene: TRBJ1-3
CDR3 length: 17
V gene: TRBV4-2
D gene: .
clone size: once
CDR3 DNA: TGTGCCAGCAGTCTCCGGGGCGAGGGGGGAACTGGAAACACCATATATTTT
CDR3 protein: CASSLRGEGGTGNTIYF

J gene: TRBJ1-2
CDR3 length: 13
V gene: TRBV5-6
D gene: .
clone size: medium-sized
CDR3 DNA: TGTGCCAGCAGCTTGGTGGGGGAATTAGGCTACACCTTC
CDR3 protein: CASSLVGELGYTF

J gene: TRBJ1-2
CDR3 length: 15
V gene: TRBV4-2
D gene: TRBD1
clone size: medium-sized
CDR3 DNA: TGTGCCAGCAGCCAAGATTGGCAGGGGGCCTATGGCTACACCTTC
CDR3 protein: CASSQDWQGAYGYTF

J gene: TRBJ2-1
CDR3 length: 16
V gene: TRBV18
D gene: .
clone size: .
CDR3 DNA: TGTGCCAGCTCACCGACAGAGAATAAACTTTACAATGAGCAGTTCTTC
CDR3 protein: CASSPTENKLYNEQFF

J gene: TRBJ2-7
CDR3 length: 15
V gene: TRBV4-1
D gene: TRBD2
clone size: .
CDR3 DNA: TGCGCCAGCAGCCAGCTAGCGGGAGAGACCTACGAGCAGTACTTC
CDR3 protein: CASSQLAGETYEQYF

J gene: TRBJ2-1
CDR3 length: 17
V gene: TRBV4-2
D gene: TRBD2
clone size: .
CDR3 DNA: TGTGCCAGCAGCCAAGAGTCAGGTCTAGCGGTTCTCAATGAGCAGTTCTTC
CDR3 protein: CASSQESGLAVLNEQFF

J gene: TRBJ2-1
CDR3 length: 16
V gene: TRBV27
D gene: TRBD2
clone size: .
CDR3 DNA: TGTGCCAGCAGGCGAGCACTAGCGGCAAGCCCCCATGAGCAGTTCTTC
CDR3 protein: CASRRALAASPHEQFF

J gene: TRBJ2-3
CDR3 length: 15
V gene: TRBV9
D gene: .
clone size: .
CDR3 DNA: TGTGCCAGCAGCGTAGGGGGGGCGCACACAGATACGCAGTATTTT
CDR3 protein: CASSVGGAHTDTQYF

J gene: TRBJ1-2
CDR3 length: 12
V gene: TRBV6-6
D gene: .
clone size: .
CDR3 DNA: TGTGCCAGCAGTTACTCATTGGATGGCTACACCTTC
CDR3 protein: CASSYSLDGYTF

J gene: TRBJ2-7
CDR3 length: 14
V gene: TRBV2
D gene: TRBD1
clone size: once
CDR3 DNA: TGTGCCAGCACCGAGGGGTACAGGGGATACGAGCAGTACTTC
CDR3 protein: CASTEGYRGYEQYF

J gene: TRBJ2-7
CDR3 length: 15
V gene: TRBV27
D gene: TRBD2
clone size: once
CDR3 DNA: TGTGCCAGCAGTCCACGACTAGCGGGAGGGCTCGAGCAGTACTTC
CDR3 protein: CASSPRLAGGLEQYF

J gene: TRBJ2-1
CDR3 length: 14
V gene: TRBV7-9
D gene: TRBD2
clone size: .
CDR3 DNA: TGTGCCAGCAGCGCTGGACTAGCGGGATACGAGCAGTTCTTC
CDR3 protein: CASSAGLAGYEQFF

J gene: TRBJ2-5
CDR3 length: 13
V gene: TRBV27
D gene: .
clone size: .
CDR3 DNA: TGTGCCAGCAGTCCCCTTCGTCCTCAGACCCAGTACTTC
CDR3 protein: CASSPLRPQTQYF

J gene: TRBJ1-1
CDR3 length: 13
V gene: TRBV27
D gene: .
clone size: few
CDR3 DNA: TGTGCCAGCAGTAGATTGGTGAACACTGAAGCTTTCTTT
CDR3 protein: CASSRLVNTEAFF

J gene: TRBJ1-1
CDR3 length: 14
V gene: TRBV4-1
D gene: .
clone size: .
CDR3 DNA: TGCGCCAGCAGCCAAGGCTTAATGAACACTGAAGCTTTCTTT
CDR3 protein: CASSQGLMNTEAFF

J gene: TRBJ2-4
CDR3 length: 18
V gene: TRBV4-2
D gene: .
clone size: .
CDR3 DNA: TGTGCCAGCAGCCAAGATTTGGTTTCGAGAGTAGCCAAAAACATTCAGTACTTC
CDR3 protein: CASSQDLVSRVAKNIQYF

J gene: TRBJ1-5
CDR3 length: 16
V gene: TRBV5-4
D gene: .
clone size: .
CDR3 DNA: TGTGCCAGCAGCTCATCGTCTCAGGGATGGGATCAGCCCCAGCATTTT
CDR3 protein: CASSSSSQGWDQPQHF

J gene: TRBJ2-1
CDR3 length: 15
V gene: TRBV6-1
D gene: .
clone size: .
CDR3 DNA: TGTGCCAGCACCACAGACCGGACGCTTAGAGATGAGCAGTTCTTC
CDR3 protein: CASTTDRTLRDEQFF

J gene: TRBJ2-7
CDR3 length: 15
V gene: TRBV4-1
D gene: TRBD2
clone size: .
CDR3 DNA: TGCGCCAGCAGCCAAGGACTAGCGGCATCCTACGAGCAGTACTTC
CDR3 protein: CASSQGLAASYEQYF

J gene: TRBJ2-2
CDR3 length: 12
V gene: TRBV30
D gene: .
clone size: .
CDR3 DNA: TGTGCCTGGCACTCAAACACCGGGGAGCTGTTTTTT
CDR3 protein: CAWHSNTGELFF

J gene: TRBJ2-1
CDR3 length: 14
V gene: TRBV12-5
D gene: TRBD2
clone size: .
CDR3 DNA: TGTGCTAGTGGTTTCCGACTAGCTCCAAATGAGCAGTTCTTC
CDR3 protein: CASGFRLAPNEQFF

J gene: TRBJ2-6
CDR3 length: 13
V gene: TRBV9
D gene: .
clone size: medium-sized
CDR3 DNA: TGTGCCACCCTCCCGTCTGGGGCCAACGTCCTGACTTTC
CDR3 protein: CATLPSGANVLTF

J gene: TRBJ2-1
CDR3 length: 19
V gene: TRBV7-2
D gene: .
clone size: .
CDR3 DNA: TGTGCCAGCAGCTTAGTGGTAGCGGTTATACCGAGCTCCTACAATGAGCAGTTCTTC
CDR3 protein: CASSLVVAVIPSSYNEQFF

J gene: TRBJ2-1
CDR3 length: 13
V gene: TRBV7-9
D gene: .
clone size: .
CDR3 DNA: TGTGCCAGCAGCATCGTCCTAGCCAATGAGCAGTTCTTC
CDR3 protein: CASSIVLANEQFF

J gene: TRBJ1-5
CDR3 length: 15
V gene: TRBV19
D gene: .
clone size: .
CDR3 DNA: TGTGCCAGTAGTGTGTATCAGGGGCCCCATCAGCCCCAGCATTTT
CDR3 protein: CASSVYQGPHQPQHF

J gene: TRBJ1-1
CDR3 length: 12
V gene: TRBV2
D gene: .
clone size: .
CDR3 DNA: TGTGCCAGCAGTGAAGGGGGGTATGAAGCTTTCTTT
CDR3 protein: CASSEGGYEAFF

J gene: TRBJ2-7
CDR3 length: 15
V gene: TRBV5-6
D gene: TRBD2
clone size: few
CDR3 DNA: TGTGCCAGCCGTCGGACTAGCGCCCTTTCCTACGAGCAGTACTTC
CDR3 protein: CASRRTSALSYEQYF

J gene: TRBJ1-4
CDR3 length: 15
V gene: TRBV9
D gene: .
clone size: .
CDR3 DNA: TGTGCCAGCAGCGCCTTTTTAGGGGTTAATGAAAAACTGTTTTTT
CDR3 protein: CASSAFLGVNEKLFF